This passage covers 23 T cell receptor beta chains from one sample sequenced in a study of blood T cell repertoires in COVID-19. The data were produced by immunoSEQ multiplex PCR, yet TCRdb's version contains in-frame clones alone and is incomplete. The repertoire includes roughly 500,000 clones, approximately 83% of them detected once, and approximately 3.4% sits in the top ten. Sequencing was carried out using peripheral blood. All receptors come from a human donor in a cohort sampled during active COVID-19.

The chain is built from TRBV29-1 and TRBJ2-1, with a tentative D call TRBD2 (5 bases). Looked up from germline, CDR1 is SQVTM and CDR2 is ANQGSEA. The CDR3 runs to 11 residues. Trimming shortened V by 3 bases and J by 11 bases, and 11 bases separated the two germline ends. The CDR3 DNA follows: TGCAGCGTTGAGGTAGCGTTGAAGCAGTTCTTC. This encodes CSVEVALKQFF.

The V gene is TRBV7-2, the J gene TRBJ1-3, with a possible D match to TRBD1 (6 bases). The germline V gene encodes CDR1 SGHTA and CDR2 FQGNSA. The CDR3 sequence is 14 residues long. The V end was cut by 3 bases, the J end by 2 bases, with 8 bases between. The CDR3 DNA is TGTGCCAGCAGCTTTTGGGGGCCTGGAAACACCATATATTTT. This encodes CASSFWGPGNTIYF.

This clone was recorded once. The V call is TRBV14, the J call TRBJ2-1, with TRBD2 matching over 8 bases. Germline V gives CDR1 SGHDN, CDR2 FVKESK. The CDR3 has 13 amino acids. The junction had 5 bases not matched to a gene; V was cut back by 5 bases and J by 8 bases. The CDR3 is CASSLGLADEQFF. The CDR3 DNA sequence: TGTGCCAGCAGCTTAGGACTAGCCGATGAGCAGTTCTTC.

V usage is TRBV7-3 and J usage is TRBJ2-2; 7 positions match TRBD2. Germline lookup yields CDR1 SGHTA and CDR2 FQGTGA. J gave up 0 bases and V 5 bases, and 15 bases lay outside the gene matches. The CDR3 is made up of 19 amino acids. This chain's CDR3 is CASSPRLRPSGANTGELFF. As DNA, the CDR3 is TGTGCCAGCAGCCCCCGTTTACGGCCTAGCGGAGCGAACACCGGGGAGCTGTTTTTT.

The J gene is TRBJ2-2, the V gene TRBV6-2 or TRBV6-3, with TRBD2 identical over 7 bases. CDR3 length equals 15 residues. J gave up 3 bases and V 0 bases, and 1 base lay outside the gene matches. CDR1 and CDR2 (germline): MNHEY, SVGEGT. The CDR3 coding sequence is TGTGCCAGCAGTTACTCAGCGGGACACACCGGGGAGCTGTTTTTT. Protein sequence: CASSYSAGHTGELFF.

This clone appeared a single time. The V call is TRBV5-4, the J call TRBJ1-1; D is uncertain. Germline V gene lookup returns CDR1 SGHNT and CDR2 YYREEE (reference sequence). V was pared by 0 bases and J by 11 bases, with 8 bases between. The CDR3 consists of 11 residues. CDR3 residues: CASSLGGRAFF. The CDR3 DNA is TGTGCCAGCAGCTTGGGCGGCCGGGCTTTCTTT.

The chain couples TRBV3-1 (or the pseudogene TRBV3-2) to TRBJ2-3, with a tentative D call TRBD1 (5 bases). Germline V CDR1 and CDR2: LGHDT, YNNKEL (reference sequence). V lost 2 bases and J lost 4, with 7 bases in between. The CDR3 runs to 13 residues. The CDR3 nucleotides read TGTGCCAGCAGCCAACAGGGCTCAGATACGCAGTATTTT. Protein product: CASSQQGSDTQYF.

The DNA of the CDR3 is TGTGCCAGCAGCTCCAAACAGGGAATCGGGGCTTTCTTT. Protein sequence: CASSSKQGIGAFF. The chain carries TRBV13 and TRBJ1-1, with D possibly matching TRBD1 (6 bases). Per the germline V gene, CDR1 is PRHDT and CDR2 is FYEKMQ (reference sequence). The CDR3 contains 13 residues. Trimming took 4 bases from V and 11 from J, leaving 17 bases between them.

Remarks on this clone: Sequence at one end of the junction differs from germline and may be a read error. V and J are TRBV7-7 and TRBJ2-1; 7 bases are shared with TRBD2. Germline lookup yields CDR1 SSHAT and CDR2 FNYEAQ (reference sequence). This CDR3 is built from 16 residues. CDR3 bases: TGTGCTAGCAGCCCCGTAGCGGGCAGAACAAACAATGAGCAGTTCTTC. This sequence encodes CASSPVAGRTNNEQFF.

This chain joins TRBV5-1 and TRBJ2-1; TRBD1 is a possible D gene (8 bases). This CDR3 comprises 16 residues. Germline values: CDR1 SGHRS, CDR2 YFSETQ. V was pared by 5 bases and J by 2 bases, with 17 bases between. The CDR3 loop is CASRLTGGATYNEQFF. The CDR3 DNA follows: TGCGCCAGCAGACTTACAGGGGGGGCCACCTACAATGAGCAGTTCTTC.

V is TRBV12-3 or TRBV12-4 and J is TRBJ1-2, with no clear D. The CDR3 runs 13 residues. Trimming took 5 bases from V and 6 from J, leaving 13 bases between them. The CDR3 protein is CASSRLREDGYTF. The DNA of the CDR3 is TGTGCCAGCAGTCGTTTGCGGGAAGATGGCTACACCTTC.

The chain carries TRBV28 and TRBJ1-1; D is possibly TRBD1 (6 bases). The CDR3 runs 15 residues. Trimming removed 11 bases from V and 7 bases from J, with 26 bases in between. The V gene's germline CDR1 is MDHEN and CDR2 SYDVKM. Here the CDR3 DNA reads TGTGCCTCACATCCACGCCGTACATACAGGGATGAAGCTTTCTTT. It codes for CASHPRRTYRDEAFF.

The chain joins TRBV4-2 to TRBJ2-7, with D unresolved. V lost 0 bases, J lost 5 bases, and 14 bases lay in between. The CDR3 has 15 amino acids. Germline V gives CDR1 LGHNA, CDR2 YNFKEQ. In DNA, the CDR3 is TGTGCCAGCAGCCAAGAAGGCCAGGTCCGCCACGAGCAGTACTTC. Encoded protein: CASSQEGQVRHEQYF.

Here the CDR3 reads CASSPPGWGLYF. The CDR3 bases are TGTGCCAGCAGTCCACCGGGCTGGGGCTTATATTTT. The gene calls are TRBV12-3 or TRBV12-4 and TRBJ1-3; a weak D match, TRBD1 (5 bases). V was cut by 5 bases and J by 14 bases, with 16 bases left in between. There are 12 residues in the CDR3.

This CDR3 is CASSSDMNTEAFF. The CDR3 bases are TGTGCCAGCAGCTCCGACATGAACACTGAAGCTTTCTTT. The rearrangement uses TRBV7-3 and TRBJ1-1; D is ambiguous. V was shortened by 4 bases and J by 0 bases, with 6 bases between the two germline ends. The CDR3 has 13 amino acids. Looked up from germline, CDR1 is SGHTA and CDR2 is FQGTGA.

The genes are TRBV27 and TRBJ2-1; unclear D gene. This CDR3 region has 13 residues. CDR1 MNHEY and CDR2 SMNVEV come from the germline V gene (reference sequence). V dropped 0 bases and J dropped 7 bases, with 7 bases sitting between them. CDR3 protein: CASSLSRGNEQFF. As DNA, the CDR3 is TGTGCCAGCAGTTTATCTCGAGGTAATGAGCAGTTCTTC.

J is TRBJ2-7 and V is TRBV19, with TRBD1 identical over 8 bases. The J segment lost 5 bases and the V segment lost 1 base, leaving 10 bases of the junction unmatched. Germline CDR1 reads LNHDA; CDR2 reads SQIVND (reference sequence). The CDR3 contains 16 residues. CDR3 residues: CASSIAPGQGRNEQYF. CDR3 DNA sequence: TGTGCCAGTAGTATAGCCCCCGGACAGGGACGCAACGAGCAGTACTTC.

The chain has TRBV2 and TRBJ2-3; maybe TRBD2 (7 bases). Between the trimmed V and J ends, which lost 4 bases and 5 bases, there was a span of 16 bases. The CDR3 runs 15 residues. Germline CDR1 reads SNHLY; CDR2 reads FYNNEI. The CDR3 sequence: CASSVGAGALDTQYF. CDR3 bases: TGTGCCAGCAGTGTGGGGGCGGGAGCCCTAGATACGCAGTATTTT.

The chain employs TRBV4-1 and TRBJ2-3, with 8 positions matching TRBD2. The CDR3 has 16 residues. Germline lookup yields CDR1 MGHRA and CDR2 YSYEKL. The ends lost 1 base at V and 3 bases at J; junction bases unmatched: 6. DNA of the CDR3: TGCGCCAGCAGCCAAGGGTTAGCGGGAAGAACAGATACGCAGTATTTT. Amino acids: CASSQGLAGRTDTQYF.

A few counts support this clone. The rearrangement joins TRBV2 to TRBJ1-5, with D possibly being TRBD1 (5 bases). The CDR3 covers 16 residues. V shed 6 bases and J shed 2 bases, with 17 bases lying between them. CDR1 is SNHLY and CDR2 is FYNNEI in the germline V gene. The CDR3 protein is CASRGGTSMGNQPQHF. For the CDR3, the DNA is TGTGCCAGCAGAGGAGGGACGTCTATGGGCAATCAGCCCCAGCATTTT.

The J gene is TRBJ2-6, the V gene TRBV7-9, with no clear D. The CDR3 runs to 13 residues. The germline gives CDR1 SEHNR, CDR2 FQNEAQ (reference sequence). Trimming stripped 5 bases from V and 9 bases from J, with 11 bases between. The CDR3 region is CASSRDSVNVLTF. DNA of the CDR3: TGTGCCAGCAGCAGGGATTCCGTCAACGTCCTGACTTTC.

In nucleotides, the CDR3 is TGCGCCAGCAGCCCCGGGGTAGATCAGAACACTGAAGCTTTCTTT. It translates to CASSPGVDQNTEAFF. V gene TRBV4-1 combines with J gene TRBJ1-1; D unclear. With 4 bases removed from V and 1 base from J, the gap between germline ends came to 13 bases. The CDR3 totals 15 residues. Germline loops: CDR1 MGHRA, CDR2 YSYEKL.

This clone is a singleton in its sample. The chain joins TRBV4-1 to TRBJ2-1; D uncertain. The CDR3 covers 16 residues. Germline loops: CDR1 MGHRA, CDR2 YSYEKL. V lost 0 bases, J lost 0 bases, and 9 bases lay in between. DNA of the CDR3: TGCGCCAGCAGCCAAGAGGTCCGGGTCTCCTACAATGAGCAGTTCTTC. It is translated as CASSQEVRVSYNEQFF.